The 15 T cell receptor beta chains below come from one sample, sequenced in a study of vaccination effects on CD4 cells after COVID-19. Antigens for these TCRs are unknown. ViraFEST expansion of antigen-specific CD4+ T cells with viral peptide pools preceded sequencing. Isolating CD4+ T cells followed around nine days of culture. Two doses of either BNT162b2 or mRNA-1273 were given to each participant. Some clones are missing from TCRdb's copy, which holds only in-frame ones; the method was immunoSEQ multiplex PCR. The sample includes 20,000 to 25,000 clones, roughly three quarters seen only once; the top ten take approximately 8.2%. This sample comprised CD4+ T cells from PBMCs cultured with SARS-CoV-2 spike peptides, obtained after COVID-19 vaccination. The source of these receptors is a human donor who received a COVID-19 vaccine.

The rearrangement links TRBV6-1 to TRBJ1-1; 7 positions match TRBD1. V shed 2 bases and J 5 bases; nucleotides not matched to a gene: 5. Per the germline V gene, CDR1 is MNHNS and CDR2 is SASEGT. The CDR3 length is 14 residues. The CDR3 loop is CASSEQQGRTEAFF. The CDR3 DNA follows: TGTGCCAGCAGTGAACAACAGGGGAGGACTGAAGCTTTCTTT.

This clone is judged medium-sized. The J gene is TRBJ2-1, the V gene TRBV15; D ambiguous. This CDR3 comprises 13 residues. From germline, CDR1 is LNHNV and CDR2 YYDKDF (reference sequence). The germline V and J ends were trimmed by 0 bases and 5 bases, with 5 bases remaining between them. In DNA form, the CDR3 reads TGTGCCACCAGCAGAGATCAAAACAATGAGCAGTTCTTC. This translates into CATSRDQNNEQFF.

J is TRBJ2-7 and V is TRBV6-5; TRBD1 might be the D (5 bases). Germline V gives CDR1 MNHEY, CDR2 SVGAGI. The CDR3 consists of 13 residues. V was pared by 6 bases and J by 2 bases, with 11 bases between. The CDR3 nucleotides read TGTGCCAGCAGGGCAGGGCAGACCTACGAGCAGTACTTC. As protein: CASRAGQTYEQYF.

The chain joins TRBV29-1 to TRBJ1-1; perhaps TRBD1 as D (5 bases). Germline lookup yields CDR1 SQVTM and CDR2 ANQGSEA. V was trimmed by 4 bases and J by 0 bases, leaving 9 bases between them. The CDR3 covers 13 residues. The CDR3, as DNA: TGCAGCGTTGTGGACAATCTGAACACTGAAGCTTTCTTT. As protein: CSVVDNLNTEAFF.

The chain is built from TRBV7-9 and TRBJ1-4, with D possibly TRBD1 on 6 matching bases. CDR1 is SEHNR, CDR2 FQNEAQ, per germline (reference sequence). V was trimmed by 7 bases and J by 8 bases, leaving 11 bases between them. CDR3 length: 12 amino acids. The DNA of the CDR3 is TGTGCCAGCACCTTCACAGGGGAAAAACTGTTTTTT. Translation gives CASTFTGEKLFF.

This chain joins TRBV5-1 and TRBJ1-6; a possible D gene is TRBD1 (5 bases). Deletions cut 4 bases from V and 10 bases from J, with 15 bases between. Germline V lookup: CDR1 SGHRS, CDR2 YFSETQ. The CDR3 is 14 residues long. The CDR3 loop reads CASSVGARISPLHF. The CDR3 DNA is TGCGCCAGCAGCGTCGGGGCTAGGATATCACCCCTCCACTTT.

This clone was seen a single time. This chain's CDR3 is CASSYGLASDTQYF. CDR3 in DNA: TGTGCCAGCAGTTACGGGCTAGCCTCAGATACGCAGTATTTT. The chain employs TRBV6-6 and TRBJ2-3, with a tentative D call TRBD2 (5 bases). The length of the CDR3 is 14 residues. V lost 2 bases and J 4 bases, leaving 10 bases between the germline ends. Per germline, CDR1 MNHNY and CDR2 SVGAGI (reference sequence).

The chain joins TRBV19 to TRBJ1-5; 9 bases are shared with TRBD1. The trim removed 9 bases at V and 4 bases at J, leaving 10 bases unmatched. The CDR3 is 15 residues long. CDR1 and CDR2 (germline): LNHDA, SQIVND (reference sequence). Here the CDR3 reads CASRRDRVSNQPQHF. As DNA, the CDR3 is TGTGCCAGCCGCCGGGACAGGGTCTCGAATCAGCCCCAGCATTTT.

This chain links TRBV4-1 with TRBJ2-5; TRBD2 matches at 8 bases. This CDR3 contains 15 residues. The germline gives CDR1 MGHRA, CDR2 YSYEKL. V gave up 2 bases and J gave up 4 bases; unmatched junction bases: 6. The CDR3 DNA reads TGCGCCAGCAGCCAAATCGGACTAGCTGTAGAGACCCAGTACTTC. It is translated as CASSQIGLAVETQYF.

This clone was counted a few times. The V call is TRBV6-2 or TRBV6-3, the J call TRBJ1-2, with D possibly being TRBD1 (5 bases). Germline values: CDR1 MNHEY, CDR2 SVGEGT. The CDR3 has 15 residues. Trimming left V 3 bases short and J 2 bases short, with 13 bases between. The CDR3 coding sequence is TGTGCCAGCAGTTATAGAGGGGACGCGAACTATGGCTACACCTTC. This encodes CASSYRGDANYGYTF.

The V call is TRBV19, the J call TRBJ2-1; D might be TRBD2 (6 bases). CDR1 is LNHDA, CDR2 SQIVND, per germline (reference sequence). The CDR3 spans 15 residues. The V gene lost 8 bases and the J gene lost 6 bases, with 20 bases spanning the gap. CDR3 loop: CASGSIAGRINEQFF. CDR3 nucleotide sequence: TGTGCCAGTGGTTCGATTGCGGGAAGGATCAATGAGCAGTTCTTC.

V is TRBV5-1 and J is TRBJ1-4; no definite D call. The CDR3 has 14 amino acids. The V gene's germline CDR1 is SGHRS and CDR2 YFSETQ. V was clipped by 0 bases and J by 7 bases, with 10 bases between them. The DNA of the CDR3 is TGCGCCAGCAGCTTGGATGGCCGAACTGAAAAACTGTTTTTT. Translating gives CASSLDGRTEKLFF.

This clone came up a few times. This chain joins TRBV27 and TRBJ2-4; D is undetermined. CDR3 length equals 13 residues. Germline lookup yields CDR1 MNHEY and CDR2 SMNVEV (reference sequence). The V end was cut by 5 bases, the J end by 6 bases, with 11 bases between. Here the CDR3 DNA reads TGTGCCAGCAGTAAAGGTGGCGGAAACATTCAGTACTTC. Protein: CASSKGGGNIQYF.

This chain links TRBV5-8 with TRBJ2-7; unclear D gene. The CDR3 loop spans 13 amino acids. Between the trimmed V and J ends, which lost 2 bases and 3 bases, there was a span of 9 bases. Germline V lookup: CDR1 SGHTS, CDR2 YDEGEE. CDR3 in amino acids: CASSFGAFYEQYF. The CDR3 DNA follows: TGTGCCAGCAGCTTCGGAGCTTTCTACGAGCAGTACTTC.

This chain links TRBV19 with TRBJ1-4; no clear D gene. Germline CDR1 reads LNHDA; CDR2 reads SQIVND (reference sequence). Trimming stripped 3 bases from V and 0 bases from J, with 14 bases between. This CDR3 contains 17 residues. CDR3 in DNA: TGTGCCAGTAGTATGTCTCTTTGGTCAGCAACTAATGAAAAACTGTTTTTT. Encoded protein: CASSMSLWSATNEKLFF. The full variable domain, rest sourced from reference TRBV19 and TRBJ1-4, is DGGITQSPKYLFRKEGQNVTLSCEQNLNHDAMYWYRQDPGQGLRLIYYSQIVNDFQKGDIAEGYSVSREKKESFPLTVTSAQKNPTAFYLCASSMSLWSATNEKLFFGSGTQLSVL.